Listed below are T cell receptor beta chains from one sample, sequenced in a study of CD8 T cells in ankylosing spondylitis. In TCRdb, the 5' RACE reads were re-called with MiXCR into one record per CDR3 protein. The data show 80,000 to 90,000 distinct CDR3 sequences, around 25% seen once. Sequencing was performed on blood, either unsorted or a sorted T cell fraction (not recorded which). The receptors shown here come from a male donor with ankylosing spondylitis or in good health (not recorded which). The CDR3 runs from the conserved cysteine through the conserved F or W. The D gene is left open where the match is weak. The listing skips clone size in some rows; elsewhere it reads once, few, many or a size class.

D,V,size,J,DNA,CDR3
TRBD1,TRBV6-5,-,TRBJ2-1,TGTGCCAGCAGGACAGGGTACAATGAGCAGTTCTTC,CASRTGYNEQFF
-,TRBV12-3/TRBV12-4,many,TRBJ1-5,TGTGCCAGCAGTTGGACGGTCTATAGCAATCAGCCCCAGCATTTT,CASSWTVYSNQPQHF
TRBD2,TRBV12-3/TRBV12-4,-,TRBJ2-5,TGTGCCAGCACGCGGAACGTCGGGGGGCAAGAGACCCAGTACTTC,CASTRNVGGQETQYF
-,TRBV28,-,TRBJ1-2,TGTGCCAGCAGTTTCGGTAGTCGTATACAGGCCCCCTTTAACTATGGCTACACCTTC,CASSFGSRIQAPFNYGYTF
-,TRBV7-3,few,TRBJ2-3,TGTGCCAGCAGCTCCTCGGGTCAGGGAGGAGATACGCAGTATTTT,CASSSSGQGGDTQYF
TRBD1,TRBV19,few,TRBJ1-1,TGTGCCAGTAGGCACGGACAGGGTATCGCTGAAGCTTTCTTT,CASRHGQGIAEAFF
TRBD2,TRBV7-3,few,TRBJ2-3,TGTGCCAGTACGGGGGGGAGCACAGATACGCAGTATTTT,CASTGGSTDTQYF
-,TRBV28,few,TRBJ2-3,TGTGCCAGCAGTGCTCGAAGAATAAGTTGGACAGATACGCAGTATTTT,CASSARRISWTDTQYF
TRBD2,TRBV5-1,-,TRBJ2-5,TGCGCCAGCAGAGGGACTAGCGGACAAGAGACCCAGTACTTC,CASRGTSGQETQYF
-,TRBV2,-,TRBJ2-5,TGTGCCAGCGGGGGGCAGAACCAAGAGACCCAGTACTTC,CASGGQNQETQYF
-,TRBV7-8,-,TRBJ2-7,TGTGCCAGCAGCTTATCGTTCGCGATCAGGTCCTACGAGCAGTACTTC,CASSLSFAIRSYEQYF
-,TRBV20-1,few,TRBJ2-5,TGCAGTGCTAGAGATCAAGAGACCCAGTACTTC,CSARDQETQYF
-,TRBV20-1,-,TRBJ2-3,TGCAGTGCTAGAGGGGACGGGATAGCTGATACGCAGTATTTT,CSARGDGIADTQYF
-,TRBV7-9,few,TRBJ2-7,TGTGCCAGCAGCTTCTCGGCGGGAGAGCAGTACTTC,CASSFSAGEQYF
TRBD1,TRBV6-5,-,TRBJ2-3,TGTGCCAGCACCACGGGACAGGGGACGGATACGCAGTATTTT,CASTTGQGTDTQYF
-,TRBV20-1,few,TRBJ2-2,TGCAGTGCTAGGCTGACCGTGACCGGGGAGCTGTTTTTT,CSARLTVTGELFF
-,TRBV20-1,-,TRBJ1-2,TGCAGTGCTAGAGTCCGGAACTATGGCTACACCTTC,CSARVRNYGYTF
TRBD2,TRBV5-1,many,TRBJ2-2,TGCGCCAGCAGCTCCCTAGCGGAGAACACCGGGGAGCTGTTTTTT,CASSSLAENTGELFF
-,TRBV5-1,few,TRBJ1-6,TGCGCCAGCAGCTTGGCCGGACAAAGTAATTCACCCCTCCACTTT,CASSLAGQSNSPLHF
-,TRBV5-1,-,TRBJ1-3,TGCGCCAGCAGCTTGGAAGGGGTCGGAAACACCATATATTTT,CASSLEGVGNTIYF
-,TRBV5-1,few,TRBJ1-4,TGCGCCAGCAGCGGACGGACTAATGAAAAACTGTTTTTT,CASSGRTNEKLFF
TRBD2,TRBV4-2,-,TRBJ2-2,TGTGCCAGCAGCTTAAGCGGGACCCACACCGGGGAGCTGTTTTTT,CASSLSGTHTGELFF
-,TRBV28,-,TRBJ2-4,TGTGCCAGCAGCCACAGGAACATTCAGTACTTC,CASSHRNIQYF
-,TRBV5-1,few,TRBJ2-5,TGCGCCAGCAGGACGGTCGGCCAAGAGACCCAGTACTTC,CASRTVGQETQYF
-,TRBV15,-,TRBJ2-1,TGTGCCACCAGCGGAGGGTACAATGAGCAGTTCTTC,CATSGGYNEQFF
TRBD1,TRBV12-3/TRBV12-4,-,TRBJ2-7,TGTGCCAGCAGCCGCGCGGACAGGCCTACCTACGAGCAGTACTTC,CASSRADRPTYEQYF
-,TRBV5-1,many,TRBJ1-2,TGCGCCAGCAGCCTTGTAGGACAGAGCTATGGCTACACCTTC,CASSLVGQSYGYTF
TRBD2,TRBV12-3/TRBV12-4,-,TRBJ2-3,TGTGCCAGCAGCCAGAGCGGGGGTACAGATACGCAGTATTTT,CASSQSGGTDTQYF
TRBD1,TRBV7-8,few,TRBJ1-2,TGTGCCAGCAGCTACCAGGGGGCGAACTATGGCTACACCTTC,CASSYQGANYGYTF
TRBD1,TRBV27,-,TRBJ1-5,TGTGCCAGCAGCTCGGGGACAGGGTTGGATGGACCCCAGCATTTT,CASSSGTGLDGPQHF
TRBD1,TRBV20-1,-,TRBJ1-1,TGCAGTGCTACCACAGGGGCTAGAGTGAACACTGAAGCTTTCTTT,CSATTGARVNTEAFF
TRBD2,TRBV5-1,-,TRBJ2-7,TGCGCCAGCAGCCCCCGTTTGAGCGGGAGATTGTCCTACGAGCAGTACTTC,CASSPRLSGRLSYEQYF
-,TRBV15,-,TRBJ1-5,TGTGCCACCAGCAGAGAATGGGGAGCCAGCCAGCCCCAGCATTTT,CATSREWGASQPQHF
-,TRBV20-1,few,TRBJ1-2,TGCAGTGCTACCCCGTGGCAGGGTGATGGCTACACCTTC,CSATPWQGDGYTF
TRBD2,TRBV3-1,-,TRBJ2-1,TGTGCCAGCAGCCAAGATAGACTAGCGACTTCCTACAATGAGCAGTTCTTC,CASSQDRLATSYNEQFF
TRBD1,TRBV7-2,-,TRBJ2-2,TGTGCCAGCAGCCCCGGGACAGTACACACCGGGGAGCTGTTTTTT,CASSPGTVHTGELFF
-,TRBV20-1,few,TRBJ2-4,TGCAGTGCTAGTGCGGGAACGGCCAAAAACATTCAGTACTTC,CSASAGTAKNIQYF
-,TRBV7-6,-,TRBJ1-6,TGTGCCAGCAGCCGGAGTAATTCACCCCTCCACTTT,CASSRSNSPLHF
-,TRBV7-9,-,TRBJ1-5,TGTGCCAGCAGCTACAATAGCAATCAGCCCCAGCATTTT,CASSYNSNQPQHF
-,TRBV27,few,TRBJ2-1,TGTGCCAGCAGTTTAAGAGAAGGGGATGAGCAGTTCTTC,CASSLREGDEQFF
-,TRBV18,-,TRBJ2-5,TGTGCCAGCTCACCTGGGGTGGACGAGACCCAGTACTTC,CASSPGVDETQYF
TRBD1,TRBV20-1,-,TRBJ1-1,TGCAGTGCTAGGTCGACAGGGGGCGAGACTGAAGCTTTCTTT,CSARSTGGETEAFF
TRBD2,TRBV7-9,few,TRBJ2-3,TGTGCCAGCAGGACTAGCGGGAGAACAGATACGCAGTATTTT,CASRTSGRTDTQYF
-,TRBV5-1,-,TRBJ2-2,TGCGCCAGCAGCGACCCCCTGGGGACGGCGAACACCGGGGAGCTGTTTTTT,CASSDPLGTANTGELFF
-,TRBV7-9,-,TRBJ1-3,TGTGCCAGCAGCTTAGGGCCCATGTACTCTGGAAACACCATATATTTT,CASSLGPMYSGNTIYF